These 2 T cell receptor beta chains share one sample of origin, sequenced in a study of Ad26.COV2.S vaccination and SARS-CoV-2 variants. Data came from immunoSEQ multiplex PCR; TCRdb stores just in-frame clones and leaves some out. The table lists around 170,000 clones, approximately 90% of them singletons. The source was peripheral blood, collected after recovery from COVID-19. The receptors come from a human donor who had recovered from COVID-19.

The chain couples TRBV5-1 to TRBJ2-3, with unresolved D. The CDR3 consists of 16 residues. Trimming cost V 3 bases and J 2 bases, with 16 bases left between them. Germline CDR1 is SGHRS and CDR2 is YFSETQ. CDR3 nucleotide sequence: TGCGCCAGCAGCTCCCTCGGACCAGACATCACAGATACGCAGTATTTT. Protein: CASSSLGPDITDTQYF.

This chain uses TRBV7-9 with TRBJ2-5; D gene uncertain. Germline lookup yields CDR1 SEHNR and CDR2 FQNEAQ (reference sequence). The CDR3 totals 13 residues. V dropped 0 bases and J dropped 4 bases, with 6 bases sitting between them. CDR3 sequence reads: CASSLARLETQYF. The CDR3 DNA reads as TGTGCCAGCAGCTTAGCGCGGCTAGAGACCCAGTACTTC.